A single sample gave rise to the 14 T cell receptor beta chains below, sequenced in a study of blood T cell repertoires in COVID-19. The table came from immunoSEQ multiplex PCR; TCRdb's copy has only in-frame clones and leaves some out. The sample records 150,000 to 200,000 clones, around nine tenths being singletons. The sequencing input was peripheral blood. The receptors here all came from a man in his 70s with acute or convalescent COVID-19.

The V and J genes are TRBV6-5 and TRBJ1-6; no clear D gene. Germline-derived CDR1 and CDR2 are MNHEY and SVGAGI. CDR3 size: 15 residues. V shed 2 bases and J shed 11 bases, with 16 bases lying between them. The CDR3 coding sequence is TGTGCCAGCAGTTACCAACAGACGGGAAGGGCACCCCTCCACTTT. Translation gives CASSYQQTGRAPLHF.

The rearrangement links TRBV5-4 to TRBJ2-1; D is undetermined. Germline values: CDR1 SGHNT, CDR2 YYREEE (reference sequence). V was pared by 4 bases and J by 1 base, with 9 bases between. The CDR3 length is 14 residues. DNA of the CDR3: TGTGCCAGCAGCCCCGAGAGTTCCTACAATGAGCAGTTCTTC. Protein sequence: CASSPESSYNEQFF.

V is TRBV6-6 and J is TRBJ1-1; a possible D gene is TRBD1 (5 bases). The CDR3 length is 14 residues. CDR1 and CDR2 from the germline V gene are MNHNY and SVGAGI (reference sequence). Trimming took 0 bases from V and 1 from J, leaving 6 bases between them. The CDR3 DNA follows: TGTGCCAGCAGTTACTCGGGGGGGAACACTGAAGCTTTCTTT. This encodes CASSYSGGNTEAFF.

The J gene is TRBJ1-3, the V gene TRBV2; the D gene is possibly TRBD1 (5 bases). CDR1 is SNHLY, CDR2 FYNNEI, per germline. V was shortened by 7 bases and J by 0 bases, with 19 bases between the two germline ends. This CDR3 is built from 17 residues. This CDR3 is CASISTGGSLSGNTIYF. In DNA, the CDR3 is TGTGCCAGCATCTCGACGGGGGGTTCTCTCTCTGGAAACACCATATATTTT.

The rearrangement links TRBV5-1 to TRBJ2-7; TRBD1 matches at 9 bases. Trimming at V came to 4 bases and at J to 5 bases, leaving 10 bases not matched to a gene. Germline lookup yields CDR1 SGHRS and CDR2 YFSETQ. This CDR3 comprises 15 residues. The CDR3 DNA reads as TGCGCCAGCAGCCCGGACAGGGGCCCCCCGAACGAGCAGTACTTC. This encodes CASSPDRGPPNEQYF.

The V gene is TRBV24-1, the J gene TRBJ2-1; TRBD2 matches at 9 bases. The CDR3 extends over 17 amino acids. V gave up 2 bases and J gave up 7 bases; unmatched junction bases: 11. Germline loops: CDR1 KGHDR, CDR2 SFDVKD. The CDR3 spells CATSDSLSQRGVNEQFF. The CDR3 DNA is TGTGCCACCAGTGATTCTCTCTCCCAGCGGGGGGTTAATGAGCAGTTCTTC.

The chain has TRBV6-6 and TRBJ1-2; D unresolved. Germline V gives CDR1 MNHNY, CDR2 SVGAGI (reference sequence). Trimming shortened V by 0 bases and J by 11 bases, and 13 bases separated the two germline ends. CDR3 size: 13 residues. This chain's CDR3 is CASSYSFEVGYTF. Here the CDR3 DNA reads TGTGCCAGCAGTTACTCGTTTGAGGTCGGGTACACCTTC.

The rearrangement joins TRBV19 to TRBJ1-1; D uncertain. Trimming removed 5 bases from V and 4 bases from J, with 14 bases in between. The CDR3 runs 14 residues. Germline CDR1 and CDR2: LNHDA and SQIVND (reference sequence). CDR3 residues: CASSLQPSSTEAFF. CDR3 DNA sequence: TGTGCCAGTAGTTTACAGCCCTCGAGCACTGAAGCTTTCTTT.

V and J are TRBV11-2 and TRBJ2-1; 10 positions agree with TRBD2. CDR3 size: 15 residues. The trim removed 2 bases at V and 6 bases at J, leaving 4 bases unmatched. Germline V CDR1 and CDR2: SGHAT, FQNNGV. The DNA for the CDR3 is TGTGCCAGCAGCTTATCGGAGCGGGGGGGCAATGAGCAGTTCTTC. Translating it yields CASSLSERGGNEQFF.

The chain carries TRBV9 and TRBJ2-1; tentative D call: TRBD2 (5 bases). Trimming took 0 bases from V and 4 from J, leaving 11 bases between them. The germline V gene has CDR1 SGDLS and CDR2 YYNGEE. The CDR3 extends over 15 amino acids. CDR3 sequence: CASSVEGSVYNEQFF. The CDR3 DNA follows: TGTGCCAGCAGCGTAGAGGGTAGCGTATACAATGAGCAGTTCTTC.

This sequence joins TRBV6-5 and TRBJ2-7; 12 bases align to TRBD2. V lost 7 bases, J lost 4 bases, and 8 bases stayed unmatched. CDR1 and CDR2 from the germline V gene are MNHEY and SVGAGI. This CDR3 contains 15 residues. The CDR3 bases are TGTGCCAGCAATCAGCAAGGACTAGCGGGATACGAGCAGTACTTC. This gives the protein CASNQQGLAGYEQYF.

V usage is TRBV10-3 and J usage is TRBJ2-2; 8 bases line up with TRBD2. CDR1 is ENHRY and CDR2 is SYGVKD in the germline V gene. The CDR3 loop spans 16 amino acids. J lost 4 bases, V lost 3 bases, and 7 bases had no gene match. CDR3 sequence: CAISDLREVPTGELFF. Written as DNA, the CDR3 is TGTGCCATCAGTGACTTGCGGGAGGTACCCACCGGGGAGCTGTTTTTT.

This chain uses TRBV6-2 or TRBV6-3 with TRBJ1-2; D is undetermined. Trimming took 4 bases from V and 6 from J, leaving 12 bases between them. Germline V CDR1 and CDR2: MNHEY, SVGEGT. The CDR3 length is 13 residues. CDR3: CASSWQPDNGYTF. The DNA for the CDR3 is TGTGCCAGCAGTTGGCAGCCTGACAATGGCTACACCTTC.

This clone turned up a few times. The V gene is TRBV27, the J gene TRBJ2-1; 7 bases map to TRBD2. The germline V gene has CDR1 MNHEY and CDR2 SMNVEV (reference sequence). There are 14 residues in the CDR3. Germline trimming cut 2 bases from V and 4 bases from J; bases unmatched to any gene: 2. CDR3: CASSLASGYNEQFF. The CDR3, as DNA: TGTGCCAGCAGTTTAGCTAGCGGTTACAATGAGCAGTTCTTC.